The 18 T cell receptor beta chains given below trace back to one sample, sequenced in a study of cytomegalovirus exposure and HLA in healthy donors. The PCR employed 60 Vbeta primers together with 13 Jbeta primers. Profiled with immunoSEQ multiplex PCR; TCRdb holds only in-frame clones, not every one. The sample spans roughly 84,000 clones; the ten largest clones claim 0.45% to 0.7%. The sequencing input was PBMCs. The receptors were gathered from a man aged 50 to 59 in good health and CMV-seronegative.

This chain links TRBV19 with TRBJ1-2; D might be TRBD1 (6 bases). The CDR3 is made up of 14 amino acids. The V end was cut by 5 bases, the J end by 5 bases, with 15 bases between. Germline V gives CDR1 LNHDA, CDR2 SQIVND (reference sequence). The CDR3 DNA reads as TGTGCCAGTAGTCTATACCCGCAGGGGTATGGCTACACCTTC. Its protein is CASSLYPQGYGYTF. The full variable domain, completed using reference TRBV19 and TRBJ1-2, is DGGITQSPKYLFRKEGQNVTLSCEQNLNHDAMYWYRQDPGQGLRLIYYSQIVNDFQKGDIAEGYSVSREKKESFPLTVTSAQKNPTAFYLCASSLYPQGYGYTFGSGTRLTVV.

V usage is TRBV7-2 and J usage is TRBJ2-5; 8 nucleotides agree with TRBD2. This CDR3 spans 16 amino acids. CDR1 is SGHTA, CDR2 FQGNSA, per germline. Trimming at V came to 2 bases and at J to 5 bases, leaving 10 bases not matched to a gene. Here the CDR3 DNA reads TGTGCCAGCAGCTTATCTTTCAGGGGCGGGGGGGAGACCCAGTACTTC. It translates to CASSLSFRGGGETQYF. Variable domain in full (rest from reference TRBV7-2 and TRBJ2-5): GAGVSQSPSNKVTEKGKDVELRCDPISGHTALYWYRQSLGQGLEFLIYFQGNSAPDKSGLPSDRFSAERTGGSVSTLTIQRTQQEDSAVYLCASSLSFRGGGETQYFGPGTRLLVL.

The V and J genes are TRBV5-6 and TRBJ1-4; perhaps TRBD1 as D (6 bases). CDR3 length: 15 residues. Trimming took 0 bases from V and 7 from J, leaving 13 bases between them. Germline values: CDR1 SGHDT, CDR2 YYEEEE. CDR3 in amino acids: CASSLAGRGSEKLFF. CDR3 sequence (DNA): TGTGCCAGCAGCTTGGCCGGTAGGGGGAGTGAAAAACTGTTTTTT.

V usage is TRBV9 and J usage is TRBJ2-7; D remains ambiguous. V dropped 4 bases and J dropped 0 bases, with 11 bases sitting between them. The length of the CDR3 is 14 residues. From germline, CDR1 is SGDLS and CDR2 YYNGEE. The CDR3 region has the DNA TGTGCCAGCAGCCCCCGCGCCCTCTCCTACGAGCAGTACTTC. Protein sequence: CASSPRALSYEQYF.

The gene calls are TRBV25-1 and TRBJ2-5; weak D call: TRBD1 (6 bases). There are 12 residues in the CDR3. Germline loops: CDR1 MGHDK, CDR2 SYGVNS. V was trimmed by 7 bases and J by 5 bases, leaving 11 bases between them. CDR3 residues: CASNGGGETQYF. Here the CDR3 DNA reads TGTGCCAGCAATGGGGGCGGGGAGACCCAGTACTTC.

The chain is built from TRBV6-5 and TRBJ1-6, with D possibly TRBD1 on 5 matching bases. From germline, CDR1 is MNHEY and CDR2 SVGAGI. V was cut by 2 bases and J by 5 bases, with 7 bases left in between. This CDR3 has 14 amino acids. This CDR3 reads CASSYIGDNSPLHF. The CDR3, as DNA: TGTGCCAGCAGTTACATAGGGGATAATTCACCCCTCCACTTT.

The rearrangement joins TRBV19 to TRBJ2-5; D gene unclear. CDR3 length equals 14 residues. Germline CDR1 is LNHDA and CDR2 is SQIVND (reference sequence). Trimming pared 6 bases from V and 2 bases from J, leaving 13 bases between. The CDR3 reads CASSPPEYQETQYF. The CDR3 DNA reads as TGTGCCAGTAGCCCCCCGGAGTATCAAGAGACCCAGTACTTC.

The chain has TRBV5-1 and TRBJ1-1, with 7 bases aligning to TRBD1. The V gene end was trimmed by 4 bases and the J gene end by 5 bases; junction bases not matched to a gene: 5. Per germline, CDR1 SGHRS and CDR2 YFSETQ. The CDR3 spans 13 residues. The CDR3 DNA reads TGCGCCAGCAGCGCACAGGGGAGGACTGAAGCTTTCTTT. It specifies CASSAQGRTEAFF.

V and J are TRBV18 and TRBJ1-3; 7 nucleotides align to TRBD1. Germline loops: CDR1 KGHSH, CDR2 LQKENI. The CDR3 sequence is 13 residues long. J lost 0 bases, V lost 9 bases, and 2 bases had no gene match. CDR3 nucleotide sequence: TGTGCCAGTACAGGGGACTCTGGAAACACCATATATTTT. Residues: CASTGDSGNTIYF.

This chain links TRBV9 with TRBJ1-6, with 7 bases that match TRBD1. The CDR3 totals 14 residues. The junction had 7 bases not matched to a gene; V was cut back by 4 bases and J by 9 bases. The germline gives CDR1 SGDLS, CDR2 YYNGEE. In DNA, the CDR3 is TGTGCCAGCAGCTTGGGACAGTCCGGTTCACCCCTCCACTTT. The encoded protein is CASSLGQSGSPLHF.

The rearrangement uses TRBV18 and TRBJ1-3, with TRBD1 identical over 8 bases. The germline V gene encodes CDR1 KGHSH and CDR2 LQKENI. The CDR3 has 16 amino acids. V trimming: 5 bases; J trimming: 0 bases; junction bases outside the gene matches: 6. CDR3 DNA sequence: TGTGCCAGCTCAGAAATGACAGGGGACTCTGGAAACACCATATATTTT. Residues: CASSEMTGDSGNTIYF.

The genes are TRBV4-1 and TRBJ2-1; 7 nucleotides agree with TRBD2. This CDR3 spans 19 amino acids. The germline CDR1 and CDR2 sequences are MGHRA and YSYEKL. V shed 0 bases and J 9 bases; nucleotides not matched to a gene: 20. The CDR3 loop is CASSQEEGEGTIRFGEQFF. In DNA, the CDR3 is TGCGCCAGCAGCCAAGAAGAGGGCGAGGGGACTATCCGGTTCGGTGAGCAGTTCTTC.

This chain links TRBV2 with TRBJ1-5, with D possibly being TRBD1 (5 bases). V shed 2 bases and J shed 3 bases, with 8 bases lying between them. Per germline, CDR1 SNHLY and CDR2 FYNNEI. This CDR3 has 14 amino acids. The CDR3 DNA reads TGTGCCAGCAGTGAACAGGGCCACAATCAGCCCCAGCATTTT. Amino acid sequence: CASSEQGHNQPQHF.

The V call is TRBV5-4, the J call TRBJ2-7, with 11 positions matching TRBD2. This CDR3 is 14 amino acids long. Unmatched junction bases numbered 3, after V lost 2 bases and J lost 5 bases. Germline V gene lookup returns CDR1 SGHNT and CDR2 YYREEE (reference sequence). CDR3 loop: CASSFTSGGHEQYF. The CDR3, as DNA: TGTGCCAGCAGCTTTACTAGCGGGGGCCACGAGCAGTACTTC.

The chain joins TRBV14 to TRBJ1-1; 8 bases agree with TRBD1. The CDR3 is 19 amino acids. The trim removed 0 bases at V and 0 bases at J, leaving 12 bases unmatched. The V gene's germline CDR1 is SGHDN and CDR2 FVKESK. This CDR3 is CASSQDGTAGGWVNTEAFF. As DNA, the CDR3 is TGTGCCAGCAGCCAAGATGGCACGGCAGGGGGCTGGGTGAACACTGAAGCTTTCTTT.

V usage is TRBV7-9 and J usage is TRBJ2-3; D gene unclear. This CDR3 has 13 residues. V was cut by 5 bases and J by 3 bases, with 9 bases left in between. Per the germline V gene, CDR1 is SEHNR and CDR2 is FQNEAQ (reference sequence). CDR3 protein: CASSLLRTDTQYF. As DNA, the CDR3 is TGTGCCAGCAGCCTGCTGCGGACAGATACGCAGTATTTT.

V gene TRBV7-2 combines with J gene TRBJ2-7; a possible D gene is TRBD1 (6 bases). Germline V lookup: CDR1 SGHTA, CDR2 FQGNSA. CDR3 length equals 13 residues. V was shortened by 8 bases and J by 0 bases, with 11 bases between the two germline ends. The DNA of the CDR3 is TGTGCCAGCCGCCCCAGGGGCTCCTACGAGCAGTACTTC. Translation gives CASRPRGSYEQYF.

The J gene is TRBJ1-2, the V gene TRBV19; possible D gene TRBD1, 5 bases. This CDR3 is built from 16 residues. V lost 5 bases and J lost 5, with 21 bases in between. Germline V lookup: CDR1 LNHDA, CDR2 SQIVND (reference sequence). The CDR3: CASSQPSTGGGYGYTF. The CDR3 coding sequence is TGTGCCAGTAGTCAGCCCTCCACTGGGGGGGGATATGGCTACACCTTC.